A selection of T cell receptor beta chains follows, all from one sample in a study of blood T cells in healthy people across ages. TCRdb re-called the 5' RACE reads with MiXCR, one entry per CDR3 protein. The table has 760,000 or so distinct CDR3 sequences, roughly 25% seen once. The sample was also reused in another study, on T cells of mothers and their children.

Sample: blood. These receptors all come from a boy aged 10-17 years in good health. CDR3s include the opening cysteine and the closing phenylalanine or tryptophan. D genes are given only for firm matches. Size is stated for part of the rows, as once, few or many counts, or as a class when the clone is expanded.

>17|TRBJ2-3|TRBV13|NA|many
CASSGPTGKGRTDTQYF
TGTGCCAGCAGCGGCCCCACAGGGAAAGGACGCACAGATACGCAGTATTTT
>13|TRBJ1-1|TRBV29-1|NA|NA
CSVAGRQNTEAFF
TGCAGCGTCGCGGGACGGCAGAACACTGAAGCTTTCTTT
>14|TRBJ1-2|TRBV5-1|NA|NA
CASSDGGVGYGYTF
TGCGCCAGCAGCGACGGAGGGGTGGGGTATGGCTACACCTTC
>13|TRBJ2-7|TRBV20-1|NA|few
CSASNRETYEQYF
TGCAGTGCTAGTAATCGGGAGACCTACGAGCAGTACTTC
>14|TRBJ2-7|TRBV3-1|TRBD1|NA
CASSPADRLYEQYF
TGTGCCAGCAGCCCCGCGGACAGGCTATACGAGCAGTACTTC
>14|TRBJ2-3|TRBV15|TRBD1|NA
CAVTGQDRTDTQYF
TGTGCCGTGACGGGACAGGACCGCACAGATACGCAGTATTTT
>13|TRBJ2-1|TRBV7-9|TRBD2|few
CASGIGEGREQFF
TGTGCCAGCGGCATTGGGGAGGGGCGTGAGCAGTTCTTC
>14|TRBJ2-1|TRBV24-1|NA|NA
CATSMESSYNEQFF
TGTGCCACCAGTATGGAGAGCTCCTACAATGAGCAGTTCTTC
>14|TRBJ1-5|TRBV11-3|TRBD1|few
CASKAGGCNQPQHF
TGTGCCAGCAAGGCAGGGGGCTGCAATCAGCCCCAGCATTTT
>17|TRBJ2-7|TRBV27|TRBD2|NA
CASSTSGRAFGQGEQYF
TGTGCCAGCAGCACTAGCGGGAGGGCCTTCGGGCAAGGAGAGCAGTACTTC
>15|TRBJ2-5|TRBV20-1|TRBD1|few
CSATTGSGLKETQYF
TGCAGTGCTACGACAGGGTCTGGGCTAAAAGAGACCCAGTACTTC
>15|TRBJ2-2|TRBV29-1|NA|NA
CSVEDGVMGTGELFF
TGCAGCGTTGAAGATGGGGTGATGGGCACCGGGGAGCTGTTTTTT
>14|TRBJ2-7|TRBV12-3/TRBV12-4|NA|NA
CASSLELLFSEQYF
TGTGCCAGCAGTTTAGAACTCCTTTTTTCAGAGCAGTACTTC
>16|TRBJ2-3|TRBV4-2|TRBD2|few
CASSPPGLAGGDTQYF
TGTGCCAGCAGCCCTCCGGGGCTAGCGGGCGGAGATACGCAGTATTTT
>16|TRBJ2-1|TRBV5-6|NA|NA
CASSLFWLSSYNEQFF
TGTGCCAGCAGCTTGTTCTGGCTGAGCTCCTACAATGAGCAGTTCTTC
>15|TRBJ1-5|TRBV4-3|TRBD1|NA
CASSQDRTTDQPQHF
TGCGCCAGCAGCCAGGACAGGACTACTGATCAGCCCCAGCATTTT
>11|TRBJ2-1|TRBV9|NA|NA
CASGKDNEQFF
TGTGCCAGCGGGAAAGACAATGAGCAGTTCTTC
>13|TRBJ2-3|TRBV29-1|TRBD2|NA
CSGTSGSPDTQYF
TGCAGCGGGACTAGCGGGAGCCCAGATACGCAGTATTTT